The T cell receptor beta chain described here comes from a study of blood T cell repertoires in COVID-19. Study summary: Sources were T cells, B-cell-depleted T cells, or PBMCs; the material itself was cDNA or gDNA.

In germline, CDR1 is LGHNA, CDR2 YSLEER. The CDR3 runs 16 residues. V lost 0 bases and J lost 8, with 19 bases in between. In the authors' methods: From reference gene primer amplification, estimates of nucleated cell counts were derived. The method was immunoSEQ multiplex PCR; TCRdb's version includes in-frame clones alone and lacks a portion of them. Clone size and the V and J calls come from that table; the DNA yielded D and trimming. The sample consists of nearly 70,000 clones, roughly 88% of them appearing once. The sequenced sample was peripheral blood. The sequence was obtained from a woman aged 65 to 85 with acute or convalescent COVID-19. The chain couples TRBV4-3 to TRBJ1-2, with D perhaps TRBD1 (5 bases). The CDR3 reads CASSQDSRGEGLGYTF. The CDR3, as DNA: TGCGCCAGCAGCCAAGATAGTCGAGGGGAGGGATTGGGCTACACCTTC.